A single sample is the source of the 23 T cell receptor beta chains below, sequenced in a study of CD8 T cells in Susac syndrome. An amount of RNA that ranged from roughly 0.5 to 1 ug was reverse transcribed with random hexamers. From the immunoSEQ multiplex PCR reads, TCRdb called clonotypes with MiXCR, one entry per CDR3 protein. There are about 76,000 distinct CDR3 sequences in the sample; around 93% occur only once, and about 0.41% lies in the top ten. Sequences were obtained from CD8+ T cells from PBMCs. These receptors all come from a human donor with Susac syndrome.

The CDR3 DNA reads as TGCAGTGCTAGAGATGATGTGGGACAGGGCCACGAGCAGTACTTC. This translates into CSARDDVGQGHEQYF. This chain joins TRBV20-1 and TRBJ2-7, with TRBD1 identical over 9 bases. V shed 0 bases and J 5 bases; nucleotides not matched to a gene: 8. The CDR3 sequence is 15 residues long. Germline-derived CDR1 and CDR2 are DFQATT and SNEGSKA (reference sequence).

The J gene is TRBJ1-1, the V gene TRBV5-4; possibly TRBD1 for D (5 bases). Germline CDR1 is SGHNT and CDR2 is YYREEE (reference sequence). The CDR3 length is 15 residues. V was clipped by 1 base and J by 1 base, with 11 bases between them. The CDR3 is CASSLPQGRNTEAFF. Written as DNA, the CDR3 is TGTGCCAGCAGCTTGCCCCAGGGAAGGAACACTGAAGCTTTCTTT.

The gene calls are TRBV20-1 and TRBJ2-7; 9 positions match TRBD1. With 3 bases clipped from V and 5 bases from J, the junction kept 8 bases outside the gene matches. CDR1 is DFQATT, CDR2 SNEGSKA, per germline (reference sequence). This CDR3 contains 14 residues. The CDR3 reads CSASRGQGTDEQYF. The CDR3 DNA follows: TGCAGTGCTAGTAGGGGACAGGGTACAGACGAGCAGTACTTC.

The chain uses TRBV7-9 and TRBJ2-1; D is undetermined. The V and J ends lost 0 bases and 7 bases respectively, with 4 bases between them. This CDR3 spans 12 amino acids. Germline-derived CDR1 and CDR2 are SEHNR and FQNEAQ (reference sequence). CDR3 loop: CASSLAANEQFF. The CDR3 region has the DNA TGTGCCAGCAGCTTAGCGGCGAATGAGCAGTTCTTC.

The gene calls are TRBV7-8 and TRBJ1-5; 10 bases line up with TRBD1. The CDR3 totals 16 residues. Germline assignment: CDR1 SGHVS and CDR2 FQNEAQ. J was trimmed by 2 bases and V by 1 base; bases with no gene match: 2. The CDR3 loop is CASSLGGTGGNQPQHF. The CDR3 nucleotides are TGTGCCAGCAGCTTAGGAGGGACAGGGGGCAATCAGCCCCAGCATTTT.

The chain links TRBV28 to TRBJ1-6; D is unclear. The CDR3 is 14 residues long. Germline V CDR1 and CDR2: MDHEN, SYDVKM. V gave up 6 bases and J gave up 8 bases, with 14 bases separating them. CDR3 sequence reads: CASSLWDSDSPLHF. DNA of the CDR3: TGTGCCAGCAGCCTCTGGGATTCTGATTCACCCCTCCACTTT.

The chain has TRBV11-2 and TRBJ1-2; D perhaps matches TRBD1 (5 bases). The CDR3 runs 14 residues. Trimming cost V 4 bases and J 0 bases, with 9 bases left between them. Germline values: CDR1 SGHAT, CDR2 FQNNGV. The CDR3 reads CASSSRGTNYGYTF. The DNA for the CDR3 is TGTGCCAGCAGCTCACGGGGGACTAACTATGGCTACACCTTC.

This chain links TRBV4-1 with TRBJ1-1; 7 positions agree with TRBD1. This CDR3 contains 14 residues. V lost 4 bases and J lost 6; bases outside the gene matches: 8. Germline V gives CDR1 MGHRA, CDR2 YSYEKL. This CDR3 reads CASSLGGLGAEAFF. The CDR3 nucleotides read TGCGCCAGCAGCCTAGGGGGCCTCGGGGCTGAAGCTTTCTTT.

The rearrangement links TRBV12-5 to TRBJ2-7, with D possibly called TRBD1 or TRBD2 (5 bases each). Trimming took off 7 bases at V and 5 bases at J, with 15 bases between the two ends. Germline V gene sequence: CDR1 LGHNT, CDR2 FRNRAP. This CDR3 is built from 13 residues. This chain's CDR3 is CASAPGAVHEQYF. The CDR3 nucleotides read TGTGCTAGTGCCCCCGGGGCAGTCCACGAGCAGTACTTC.

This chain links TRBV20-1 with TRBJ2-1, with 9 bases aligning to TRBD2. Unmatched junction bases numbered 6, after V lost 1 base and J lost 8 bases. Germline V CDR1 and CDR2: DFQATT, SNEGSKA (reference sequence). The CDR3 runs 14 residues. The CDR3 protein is CSARGLAGDDEQFF. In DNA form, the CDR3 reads TGCAGTGCTAGAGGATTAGCGGGAGACGATGAGCAGTTCTTC.

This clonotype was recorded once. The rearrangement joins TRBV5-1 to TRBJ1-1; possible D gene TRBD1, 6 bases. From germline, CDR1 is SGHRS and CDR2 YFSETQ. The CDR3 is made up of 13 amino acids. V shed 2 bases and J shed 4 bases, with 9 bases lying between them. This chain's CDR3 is CASSFQGGTEAFF. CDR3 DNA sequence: TGCGCCAGCAGCTTTCAAGGGGGCACTGAAGCTTTCTTT.

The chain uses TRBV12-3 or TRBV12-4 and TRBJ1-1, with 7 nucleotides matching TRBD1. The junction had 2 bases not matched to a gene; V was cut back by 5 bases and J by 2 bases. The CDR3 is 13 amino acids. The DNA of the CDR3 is TGTGCCAGCAGTCGGGACAGTAACACTGAAGCTTTCTTT. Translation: CASSRDSNTEAFF.

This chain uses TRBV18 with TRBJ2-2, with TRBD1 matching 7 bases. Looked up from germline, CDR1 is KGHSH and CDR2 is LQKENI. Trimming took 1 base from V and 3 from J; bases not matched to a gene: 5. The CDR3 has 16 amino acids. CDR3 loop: CASSPRTGDYTGELFF. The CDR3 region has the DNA TGTGCCAGCTCACCACGAACAGGGGATTACACCGGGGAGCTGTTTTTT. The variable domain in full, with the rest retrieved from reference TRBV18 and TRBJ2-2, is NAGVMQNPRHLVRRRGQEARLRCSPMKGHSHVYWYRQLPEEGLKFMVYLQKENIIDESGMPKERFSAEFPKEGPSILRIQQVVRGDSAAYFCASSPRTGDYTGELFFGEGSRLTVL.

As DNA, the CDR3 is TGTGCCTGGAGTCAATTATATCTAGCGGGCGGAGAGACCCAGTACTTC. Protein sequence: CAWSQLYLAGGETQYF. This chain uses TRBV30 with TRBJ2-5; 8 bases line up with TRBD2. Germline V CDR1 and CDR2: GTSNPN, SVGIG (reference sequence). Trimming took 2 bases from V and 4 from J; bases not matched to a gene: 12. CDR3 size: 16 residues.

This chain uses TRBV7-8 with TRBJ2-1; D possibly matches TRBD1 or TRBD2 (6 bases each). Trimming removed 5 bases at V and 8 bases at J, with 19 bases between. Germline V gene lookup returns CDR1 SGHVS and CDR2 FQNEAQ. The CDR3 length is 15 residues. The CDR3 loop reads CASSVRNRDFDEQFF. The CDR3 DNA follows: TGTGCCAGCAGCGTAAGGAACAGGGACTTCGATGAGCAGTTCTTC.

In DNA, the CDR3 is TGTGCCAGCACAGGGGTTGCCGGGGAGCTGTTTTTT. Its protein is CASTGVAGELFF. The chain couples TRBV2 to TRBJ2-2, with D possibly being TRBD1 (6 bases). Germline CDR1 SNHLY, CDR2 FYNNEI. The V end was cut by 7 bases, the J end by 6 bases, with 9 bases between. The CDR3 runs 12 residues.

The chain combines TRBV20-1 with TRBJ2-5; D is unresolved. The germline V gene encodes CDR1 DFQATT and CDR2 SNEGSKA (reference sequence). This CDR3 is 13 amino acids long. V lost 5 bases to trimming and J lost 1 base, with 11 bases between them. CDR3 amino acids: CSADLDFQETQYF. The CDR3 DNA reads TGCAGTGCTGATTTAGACTTCCAAGAGACCCAGTACTTC.

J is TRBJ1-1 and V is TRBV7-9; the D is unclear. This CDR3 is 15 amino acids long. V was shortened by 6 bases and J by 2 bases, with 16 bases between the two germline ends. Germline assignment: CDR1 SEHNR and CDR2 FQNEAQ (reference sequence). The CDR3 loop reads CASRLNGVPNTEAFF. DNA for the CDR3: TGTGCCAGCAGGCTGAATGGGGTACCCAACACTGAAGCTTTCTTT.

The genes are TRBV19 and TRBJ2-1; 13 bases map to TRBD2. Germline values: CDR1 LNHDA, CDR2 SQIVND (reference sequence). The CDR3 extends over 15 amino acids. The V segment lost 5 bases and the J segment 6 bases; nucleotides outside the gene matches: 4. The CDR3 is CASSDGLAGANEQFF. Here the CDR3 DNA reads TGTGCCAGTAGTGACGGACTAGCGGGGGCCAATGAGCAGTTCTTC.

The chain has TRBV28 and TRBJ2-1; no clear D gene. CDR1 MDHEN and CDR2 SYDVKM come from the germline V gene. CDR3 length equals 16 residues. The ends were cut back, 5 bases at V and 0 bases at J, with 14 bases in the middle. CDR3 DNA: TGTGCCAGCAGTCCAAGAGGCGGTTTCTCCTACAATGAGCAGTTCTTC. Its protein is CASSPRGGFSYNEQFF.

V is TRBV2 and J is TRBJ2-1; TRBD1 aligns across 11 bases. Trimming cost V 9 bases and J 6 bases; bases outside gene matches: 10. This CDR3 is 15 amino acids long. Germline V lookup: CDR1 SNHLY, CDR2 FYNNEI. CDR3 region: CAREKPGTGGNEQFF. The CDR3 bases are TGTGCCAGAGAAAAACCCGGGACAGGGGGCAATGAGCAGTTCTTC. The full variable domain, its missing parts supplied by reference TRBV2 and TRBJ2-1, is EPEVTQTPSHQVTQMGQEVILRCVPISNHLYFYWYRQILGQKVEFLVSFYNNEISEKSEIFDDQFSVERPDGSNFTLKIRSTKLEDSAMYFCAREKPGTGGNEQFFGPGTRLTVL.

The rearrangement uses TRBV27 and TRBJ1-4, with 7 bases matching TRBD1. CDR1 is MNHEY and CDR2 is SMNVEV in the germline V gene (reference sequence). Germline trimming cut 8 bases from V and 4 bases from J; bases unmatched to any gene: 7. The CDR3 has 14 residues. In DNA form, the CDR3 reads TGTGCCAGCGGCAGGGGGACGGGTAATGAAAAACTGTTTTTT. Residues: CASGRGTGNEKLFF.

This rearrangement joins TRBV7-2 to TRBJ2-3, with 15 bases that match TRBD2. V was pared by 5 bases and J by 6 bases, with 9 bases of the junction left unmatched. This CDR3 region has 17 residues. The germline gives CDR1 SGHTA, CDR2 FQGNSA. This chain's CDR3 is CASSDRTSGRAGDTQYF. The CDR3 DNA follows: TGTGCCAGCAGCGACCGGACTAGCGGGAGGGCAGGGGATACGCAGTATTTT.